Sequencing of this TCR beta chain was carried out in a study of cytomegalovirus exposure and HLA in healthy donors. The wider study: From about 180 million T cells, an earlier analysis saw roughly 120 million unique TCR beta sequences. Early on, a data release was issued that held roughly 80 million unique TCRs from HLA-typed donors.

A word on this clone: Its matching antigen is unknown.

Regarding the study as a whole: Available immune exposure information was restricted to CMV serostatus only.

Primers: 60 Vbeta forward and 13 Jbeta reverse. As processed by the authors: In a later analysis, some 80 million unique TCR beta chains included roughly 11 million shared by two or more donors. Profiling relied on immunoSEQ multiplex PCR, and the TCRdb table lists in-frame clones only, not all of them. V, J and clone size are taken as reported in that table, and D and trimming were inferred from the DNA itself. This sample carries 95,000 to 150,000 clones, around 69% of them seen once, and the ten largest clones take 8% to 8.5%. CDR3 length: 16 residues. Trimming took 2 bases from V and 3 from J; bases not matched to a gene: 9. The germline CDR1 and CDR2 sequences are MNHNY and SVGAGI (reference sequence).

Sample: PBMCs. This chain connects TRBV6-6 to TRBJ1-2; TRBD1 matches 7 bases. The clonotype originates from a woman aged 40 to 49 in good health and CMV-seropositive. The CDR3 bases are TGTGCCAGCAGTTACGTTACGGGACAGCCAGACTATGGCTACACCTTC. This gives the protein CASSYVTGQPDYGYTF.